This T cell receptor beta chain was documented in a study of vaccination effects on CD4 cells after COVID-19 (dated 2022 in TCRdb). Background on the whole study: Each participant received two doses of an mRNA SARS-CoV-2 vaccine, either BNT162b2 or mRNA-1273. In a couple of convalescent patients, pre-vaccine samples were collected 16 days and one week ahead of the first dose, 142 and 148 days after COVID-19 diagnosis. The study compared SARS-CoV-2 spike-specific CD4+ TCR repertoires before and after mRNA vaccination in COVID-19 convalescent patients and infection-naive vaccine recipients. A total of 10 COVID-19 convalescent patients and a handful of SARS-CoV-2-naive healthy vaccine recipients were included in the full study. In the study, cultures from other donors were sequenced using the Oncomine TCR Beta short-read assay on an Illumina iSeq 100.

In the ViraFEST assay, PBMC were stimulated with viral peptide pools, and TCR sequencing was then used to find antigen-specific CD4+ T cell clonotypes based on their expansion. After around eleven days of culture, CD4+ T cells were isolated with the EasySep CD4+ T cell isolation kit. Convalescent patients had PCR-confirmed SARS-CoV-2 infection between March and December 2020, before Alpha, Beta and Delta variants emerged in the United States. Some 2 million PBMC per well were cultured with approximately 10 ug/ml peptides in IMDM containing approximately 4.6% human AB serum, about 9.6 IU/ml IL-2 and gentamicin. On days 3 and 7, half of the culture medium was replaced with fresh IL-2-containing medium. Unless otherwise noted, each peptide stimulation condition was cultured in triplicate wells. PBMC were separated from whole blood using Ficoll-Paque Plus gradient centrifugation and were then either cryopreserved at -140C or used fresh. The QIAamp micro DNA kit was used to extract genomic DNA from the cultured CD4+ T cells.

V and J are trimmed by 7 bases and 3 bases, and the gene matches miss 11 bases of the junction. As encoded in the germline V gene, CDR1 is SGHRS while CDR2 is YFSETQ. From cysteine to phenylalanine, the CDR3 is 15 amino acids long. The read is trimmed to its CDR3 DNA, 45 bases read in frame from base 1. The investigation overall reported the following: At late post-vaccination timepoints, both infection-induced and vaccine-induced clones showed marked clonal contraction, consistent with waning T cell responses. Only a small number of convalescent patients were included, and no early post-infection timepoints were available, which limited the study. In convalescent patients, the post-vaccine spike-reactive repertoire was composed mainly of new vaccine-induced clones that were largely distinct from infection-induced clones.

Libraries were constructed by the immunoSEQ multiplex PCR assay. DNA from the CD4+ T cells that had been cultured and isolated underwent TCR beta CDR3 sequencing. The authors' pipeline ran thus. Non-productive TCR sequences were removed and reads were trimmed to the CDR3 region, keeping CDR3s of at least 7 amino acids. The MANAFEST web app was used to identify antigen-specific clonotypes by comparing expansion in peptide wells with expansion in reference cultures. Positive clones required FDR<0.05 expansion versus reference and all other wells, odds ratio above 5, and frequency above 0.1% in two replicate wells. A clonotype was defined as cross-reactive if the clonotype was significantly expanded both in SARS-CoV-2 spike wells and in at least one common cold coronavirus spike condition. Using the stringdist R package, CDR3 similarity was measured by Levenshtein distance, and unrooted trees were constructed with ape in R 3.6.1. The source is immuneACCESS, and TCRdb retained only in-frame sequences with V and J called. Part of the clones is not carried over; for the studies checked, unresolved V genes explain less than half of this, and the remainder is unexplained. Clonal size and the V and J genes are those of that table, whereas D and trimming came from the DNA. This sample gives some 30,000 clones in total; just over 70% of them show up just once. Around 30% of the sample belongs to the ten largest clones.

This clone was recorded only once. Its antigen is still unknown. Within one base of it there is no much larger clone, and no base qualities were kept. Sequencing used CD4+ T cells from PBMCs cultured with a peptide pool, obtained before COVID-19 vaccination. Rearrangement joined TRBV5-1 to TRBJ1-1; 8 bases in between match TRBD1. The sequence was collected from a human donor who had a prior SARS-CoV-2 infection. CDR3 sequence: CASRNRAGGDTEAFF. DNA sequence: TGCGCCAGCCGTAATCGCGCAGGGGGCGACACTGAAGCTTTCTTT.